This passage covers 14 T cell receptor beta chains from one sample sequenced in a study of blood T cell repertoires in COVID-19. Using immunoSEQ multiplex PCR, the repertoire was profiled, and TCRdb retains in-frame clones only, with some absent. This repertoire shows over 300,000 clones, around 90% found once; its top ten account for around 6.3%. Source material: peripheral blood. The receptors derive from a man between 18 and 35 years old with active or convalescent COVID-19.

The genes are TRBV28 and TRBJ2-1, with no clear D. The ends were cut back, 5 bases at V and 0 bases at J, with 11 bases in the middle. Looked up from germline, CDR1 is MDHEN and CDR2 is SYDVKM. The CDR3 has 15 residues. The CDR3 DNA sequence: TGTGCCAGCAGTAAATACCTTAGCTCCTACAATGAGCAGTTCTTC. It codes for CASSKYLSSYNEQFF.

The chain links TRBV30 to TRBJ2-3; D is ambiguous. CDR1 is GTSNPN, CDR2 SVGIG, per germline (reference sequence). The CDR3 is 14 amino acids. The V end lost 2 bases, the J end lost 0 bases, and 9 bases lay between the germline ends. The CDR3 reads CAWSTTTSTDTQYF. Written as DNA, the CDR3 is TGTGCCTGGAGTACTACAACTAGCACAGATACGCAGTATTTT.

The DNA for the CDR3 is TGTGCCAGCTCACCATACGAAGGGGTCGGCAATTCACCCCTCCACTTT. Its translation is CASSPYEGVGNSPLHF. The genes are TRBV18 and TRBJ1-6; the D gene is possibly TRBD1 (5 bases). Germline V gene lookup returns CDR1 KGHSH and CDR2 LQKENI. V was clipped by 2 bases and J by 7 bases, with 15 bases between them. The CDR3 is made up of 16 amino acids.

V usage is TRBV19 and J usage is TRBJ2-2; possible D gene TRBD2, 5 bases. V was shortened by 7 bases and J by 1 base, with 10 bases between the two germline ends. CDR3 size: 14 residues. CDR1 and CDR2 (germline): LNHDA, SQIVND (reference sequence). CDR3 bases: TGTGCCAGTACTGAGCGGAGGAACACCGGGGAGCTGTTTTTT. Protein product: CASTERRNTGELFF.

This chain links TRBV4-3 with TRBJ1-1; 9 bases map to TRBD1. The CDR3 covers 16 residues. Trimming at V came to 2 bases and at J to 7 bases, leaving 11 bases not matched to a gene. Looked up from germline, CDR1 is LGHNA and CDR2 is YSLEER. CDR3 DNA: TGCGCCAGCAGCCAACAAACAGGGGGCTTGACGGATGAAGCTTTCTTT. Its protein is CASSQQTGGLTDEAFF.

The chain carries TRBV5-1 and TRBJ2-4; the D gene is possibly TRBD1 (5 bases). The CDR3 sequence is 13 residues long. The V end lost 2 bases, the J end lost 8 bases, and 11 bases lay between the germline ends. Germline assignment: CDR1 SGHRS and CDR2 YFSETQ. Here the CDR3 reads CASSLGDSDIQYF. For the CDR3, the DNA is TGCGCCAGCAGCTTAGGGGATTCAGACATTCAGTACTTC.

With regard to this clone: At the DNA level, this CDR3 is encoded by other sequences in the same sample as well. The chain joins TRBV28 to TRBJ2-3; the D is unclear. CDR1 is MDHEN and CDR2 is SYDVKM in the germline V gene. This CDR3 region has 12 residues. V was cut by 3 bases and J by 6 bases, with 7 bases left in between. Written as DNA, the CDR3 is TGTGCCAGCAGTTTGTTGTCGGATACGCAGTATTTT. Residues: CASSLLSDTQYF.

This chain connects TRBV28 to TRBJ2-1; 9 bases align to TRBD1. The CDR3 is 16 residues long. V was pared by 2 bases and J by 6 bases, with 8 bases of the junction left unmatched. Germline CDR1 MDHEN, CDR2 SYDVKM. This CDR3 reads CASSLRGTGGVNEQFF. The CDR3 DNA reads TGTGCCAGCAGTTTAAGGGGTACAGGGGGCGTCAATGAGCAGTTCTTC.

The chain employs TRBV19 and TRBJ1-5, with TRBD1 matching over 8 bases. Trimming cost V 3 bases and J 4 bases; bases outside gene matches: 5. The germline CDR1 and CDR2 sequences are LNHDA and SQIVND (reference sequence). CDR3 length: 15 amino acids. The CDR3 region has the DNA TGTGCCAGTAGTATCCCGGACAGGGAGAATCAGCCCCAGCATTTT. Translating it yields CASSIPDRENQPQHF.

The chain is built from TRBV29-1 and TRBJ1-2; D remains unclear. The germline V and J ends were trimmed by 3 bases and 0 bases, with 11 bases remaining between them. Germline V gene lookup returns CDR1 SQVTM and CDR2 ANQGSEA. The CDR3 spans 14 residues. CDR3 in DNA: TGCAGCGTTGACAGGCAGAATACTAACTATGGCTACACCTTC. This codes for CSVDRQNTNYGYTF.

This rearrangement joins TRBV4-2 to TRBJ1-5; TRBD1 is a possible D gene (6 bases). Deletions cut 0 bases from V and 7 bases from J, with 16 bases between. Germline lookup yields CDR1 LGHNA and CDR2 YNFKEQ. This CDR3 contains 16 residues. The CDR3 loop reads CASSQEGGTGRQPQHF. In nucleotides, the CDR3 is TGTGCCAGCAGCCAAGAAGGAGGAACAGGGCGGCAGCCCCAGCATTTT.

This chain joins TRBV5-1 and TRBJ2-4, with D tentatively TRBD1 (6 bases). There are 16 residues in the CDR3. Germline V gene data show CDR1 as SGHRS and CDR2 as YFSETQ. V was pared by 4 bases and J by 8 bases, with 22 bases between. As DNA, the CDR3 is TGCGCCAGCAGCCCACCGACAGGTAGTGTTTCGGACATTCAGTACTTC. It translates to CASSPPTGSVSDIQYF.

A single count supports this clone. This rearrangement joins TRBV21-1 to TRBJ2-7; the tabulated D call, TRBD2, remains unverified against the DNA. TRBV21-1 is noted as a pseudogene. There are 16 residues in the CDR3. The CDR3: CASSQLPGAGLYEQYF. DNA for the CDR3: TGTGCCAGCAGCCAACTCCCTGGGGCGGGACTCTACGAGCAGTACTTC.

J is TRBJ2-1 and V is TRBV11-2, with 13 bases lining up with TRBD2. V was clipped by 1 base and J by 9 bases; unmatched bases: 6. This CDR3 has 16 amino acids. Germline values: CDR1 SGHAT, CDR2 FQNNGV. CDR3 nucleotide sequence: TGTGCCAGCAGCTTAGGACTAGCGGGAGGTCGGGGTGAGCAGTTCTTC. Translated: CASSLGLAGGRGEQFF. Filled out from reference TRBV11-2 and TRBJ2-1, the complete variable domain reads EAGVAQSPRYKIIEKRQSVAFWCNPISGHATLYWYQQILGQGPKLLIQFQNNGVVDDSQLPKDRFSAERLKGVDSTLKIQPAKLEDSAVYLCASSLGLAGGRGEQFFGPGTRLTVL.